A single sample is the source of the 14 T cell receptor beta chains below, sequenced in a study of blood T cell repertoires in COVID-19. Profiling relied on immunoSEQ multiplex PCR, and the TCRdb table lists in-frame clones only, not all of them. This sample has tens of thousands of clones, with around 76% found just once. Material: peripheral blood. The receptors here all came from a man in his 70s with active or convalescent COVID-19.

The rearrangement uses TRBV4-1 and TRBJ1-5; no firm D call. The CDR3 covers 16 residues. Per germline, CDR1 MGHRA and CDR2 YSYEKL. Trimming shortened V by 0 bases and J by 5 bases, and 14 bases separated the two germline ends. Here the CDR3 reads CASSQDRTLRDQPQHF. In nucleotides, the CDR3 is TGCGCCAGCAGCCAAGATCGAACCCTGAGAGATCAGCCCCAGCATTTT.

In this sample, this clone turned up once. This rearrangement joins TRBV19 to TRBJ1-2, with 8 bases matching TRBD1. After removal of 7 bases from V and 9 bases from J, the junction contained 10 bases not matched to a gene. Germline V gene data show CDR1 as LNHDA and CDR2 as SQIVND (reference sequence). The CDR3 contains 13 residues. CDR3 DNA: TGTGCCAGTACCCCCCGGACAGGGAGAAGCTACACCTTC. Translating gives CASTPRTGRSYTF.

This chain links TRBV5-1 with TRBJ1-4; D is ambiguous. Germline V gene data show CDR1 as SGHRS and CDR2 as YFSETQ. The V end lost 0 bases, the J end lost 8 bases, and 14 bases lay between the germline ends. This CDR3 is 15 amino acids long. The CDR3 nucleotides read TGCGCCAGCAGCTTGGAAGCGTACCTCGGCGAAAAACTGTTTTTT. As protein: CASSLEAYLGEKLFF.

This clone is a singleton in its sample. The chain combines TRBV7-9 with TRBJ2-3, with D maybe TRBD1 (6 bases). This CDR3 contains 15 residues. V was clipped by 5 bases and J by 2 bases, with 14 bases between them. Germline V lookup: CDR1 SEHNR, CDR2 FQNEAQ (reference sequence). CDR3 bases: TGTGCCAGCAGCGTAGGACAGAAGAACACAGATACGCAGTATTTT. It codes for CASSVGQKNTDTQYF.

Here the CDR3 DNA reads TGTGCCAGCAGTTTATCCCAGGGGGCTACTGAAGCTTTCTTT. Its protein is CASSLSQGATEAFF. The rearrangement uses TRBV28 and TRBJ1-1; 8 bases are a match to TRBD1. CDR3 length equals 14 residues. Per the germline V gene, CDR1 is MDHEN and CDR2 is SYDVKM. V gave up 1 base and J gave up 5 bases; unmatched junction bases: 3.

In DNA form, the CDR3 reads TGCGCCAGCAGCCGCTATTCTGACAGGCCAGTGAGGACTGAAGCTTTCTTT. Protein product: CASSRYSDRPVRTEAFF. The gene calls are TRBV5-1 and TRBJ1-1; maybe TRBD1 (6 bases). The ends were cut back, 4 bases at V and 5 bases at J, with 24 bases in the middle. The CDR3 sequence is 17 residues long. CDR1 is SGHRS and CDR2 is YFSETQ in the germline V gene.

CDR3 in amino acids: CASSLLQTTDTQYF. In DNA form, the CDR3 reads TGTGCCAGCAGCTTGTTACAGACCACAGATACGCAGTATTTT. The chain has TRBV7-8 and TRBJ2-3; the D is unclear. Germline values: CDR1 SGHVS, CDR2 FQNEAQ. The CDR3 length is 14 residues. The germline V and J ends were trimmed by 3 bases and 2 bases, with 9 bases remaining between them.

The rearrangement links TRBV9 to TRBJ2-1, with D possibly matching TRBD1 (6 bases). The CDR3 totals 16 residues. V lost 3 bases, J lost 0 bases, and 13 bases lay in between. Germline CDR1 reads SGDLS; CDR2 reads YYNGEE. The CDR3 sequence is CASSARGQNSYNEQFF. Here the CDR3 DNA reads TGTGCCAGCAGCGCCCGTGGACAGAACTCCTACAATGAGCAGTTCTTC.

As for this clone: The sample contains more than one DNA sequence encoding this CDR3. This chain uses TRBV24-1 with TRBJ2-3; D is possibly TRBD1 (5 bases). CDR3 length: 15 amino acids. Trimming cost V 4 bases and J 0 bases, with 10 bases left between them. Per germline, CDR1 KGHDR and CDR2 SFDVKD. The CDR3 DNA reads as TGTGCCACCAGTGACCTGACAGCTAGCACAGATACGCAGTATTTT. It encodes CATSDLTASTDTQYF.

The V call is TRBV11-2, the J call TRBJ1-1; 9 bases match TRBD1. Germline loops: CDR1 SGHAT, CDR2 FQNNGV. The CDR3 contains 13 residues. The junction had 6 bases not matched to a gene; V was cut back by 6 bases and J by 7 bases. As DNA, the CDR3 is TGTGCCAGCAGTAGGACAGGGGAGGGTGAAGCTTTCTTT. It codes for CASSRTGEGEAFF.

The rearrangement uses TRBV4-1 and TRBJ2-5, with 8 bases lining up with TRBD1. Germline CDR1 and CDR2: MGHRA and YSYEKL. This CDR3 has 13 residues. V shed 5 bases and J 3 bases; nucleotides not matched to a gene: 2. This CDR3 reads CASSKGQEETQYF. The CDR3 DNA reads TGCGCCAGCAGCAAGGGACAGGAAGAGACCCAGTACTTC.

A remark on this clone: The sample contains more than one DNA sequence encoding this CDR3. V usage is TRBV5-1 and J usage is TRBJ1-4; 8 bases agree with TRBD1. J gave up 5 bases and V 0 bases, and 0 bases lay outside the gene matches. Germline loops: CDR1 SGHRS, CDR2 YFSETQ. The CDR3 spans 14 residues. This CDR3 reads CASSLGQGNEKLFF. CDR3 nucleotides: TGCGCCAGCAGCTTGGGACAGGGGAATGAAAAACTGTTTTTT.

V and J are TRBV5-8 and TRBJ2-5; perhaps TRBD1 as D (6 bases). V gave up 4 bases and J gave up 5 bases, with 12 bases separating them. This CDR3 region has 13 residues. Germline-derived CDR1 and CDR2 are SGHTS and YDEGEE. The CDR3 bases are TGTGCCAGCAGCCTGACAGGCAGGGAGACCCAGTACTTC. Its translation is CASSLTGRETQYF.

The J gene is TRBJ2-3, the V gene TRBV6-1; TRBD1 agrees at 8 bases. V lost 2 bases and J lost 8; bases outside the gene matches: 9. The germline V gene has CDR1 MNHNS and CDR2 SASEGT. This CDR3 has 15 amino acids. This CDR3 reads CASSEYWTGKGTQYF. The CDR3 bases are TGTGCCAGCAGTGAATACTGGACAGGGAAGGGTACGCAGTATTTT.